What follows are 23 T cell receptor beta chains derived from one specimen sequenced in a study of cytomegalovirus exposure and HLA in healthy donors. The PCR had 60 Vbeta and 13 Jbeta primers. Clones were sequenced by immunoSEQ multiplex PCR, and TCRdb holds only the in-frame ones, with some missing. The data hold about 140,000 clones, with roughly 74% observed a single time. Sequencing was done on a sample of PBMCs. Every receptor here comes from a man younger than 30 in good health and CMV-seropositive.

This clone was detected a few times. CDR3 protein: CASRKSGTGGSDTQYF. The CDR3 DNA follows: TGCGCCAGCAGAAAATCCGGGACAGGGGGTTCAGATACGCAGTATTTT. This chain joins TRBV5-1 and TRBJ2-3, with 11 bases identical to TRBD1. CDR1 and CDR2 (germline): SGHRS, YFSETQ. V lost 5 bases, J lost 4 bases, and 9 bases stayed unmatched. The CDR3 runs 16 residues.

CDR3 DNA: TGTGCCAGCAATGGGGGGGAAGGGAGCAATCAGCCCCAGCATTTT. Its translation is CASNGGEGSNQPQHF. The V call is TRBV2, the J call TRBJ1-5, with D tentatively TRBD1 (5 bases). Germline V gene data show CDR1 as SNHLY and CDR2 as FYNNEI. The CDR3 has 15 residues. Trimming stripped 7 bases from V and 1 base from J, with 14 bases between. Complete variable domain (other parts from reference TRBV2 and TRBJ1-5): EPEVTQTPSHQVTQMGQEVILRCVPISNHLYFYWYRQILGQKVEFLVSFYNNEISEKSEIFDDQFSVERPDGSNFTLKIRSTKLEDSAMYFCASNGGEGSNQPQHFGDGTRLSIL.

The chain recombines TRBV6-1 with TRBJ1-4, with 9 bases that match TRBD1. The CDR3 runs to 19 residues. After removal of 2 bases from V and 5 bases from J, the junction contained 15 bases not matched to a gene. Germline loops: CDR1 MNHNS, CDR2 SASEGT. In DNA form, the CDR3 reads TGTGCCAGCAGTGAATCTGCCGGGACAGGGCGAAGGGGAAATGAAAAACTGTTTTTT. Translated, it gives CASSESAGTGRRGNEKLFF.

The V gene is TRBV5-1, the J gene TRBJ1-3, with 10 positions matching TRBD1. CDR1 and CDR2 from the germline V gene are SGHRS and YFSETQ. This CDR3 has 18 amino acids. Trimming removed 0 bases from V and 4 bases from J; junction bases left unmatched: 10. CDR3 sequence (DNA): TGCGCCAGCAGCTTGGCCGGTCCGGGACAGGGGCTCGGAAACACCATATATTTT. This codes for CASSLAGPGQGLGNTIYF.

The CDR3 here is CASSPQSTSTDTQYF. The CDR3 DNA is TGTGCCAGCAGTCCCCAAAGTACTAGCACAGATACGCAGTATTTT. The chain has TRBV27 and TRBJ2-3; D ambiguous. V dropped 5 bases and J dropped 0 bases, with 12 bases sitting between them. The CDR3 is 15 amino acids. Germline CDR1 and CDR2: MNHEY and SMNVEV (reference sequence).

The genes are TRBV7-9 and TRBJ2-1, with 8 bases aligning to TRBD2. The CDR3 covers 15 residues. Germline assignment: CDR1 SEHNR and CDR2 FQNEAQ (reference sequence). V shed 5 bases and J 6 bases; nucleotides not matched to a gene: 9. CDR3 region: CASSPTREDPNEQFF. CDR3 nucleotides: TGTGCCAGCAGCCCGACGCGGGAGGATCCCAATGAGCAGTTCTTC.

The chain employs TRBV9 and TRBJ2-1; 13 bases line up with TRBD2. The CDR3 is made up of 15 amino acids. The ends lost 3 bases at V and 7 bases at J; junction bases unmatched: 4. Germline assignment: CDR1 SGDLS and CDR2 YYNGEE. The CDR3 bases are TGTGCCAGCAGCGCCGGACTAGCGGGAGTGAATGAGCAGTTCTTC. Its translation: CASSAGLAGVNEQFF.

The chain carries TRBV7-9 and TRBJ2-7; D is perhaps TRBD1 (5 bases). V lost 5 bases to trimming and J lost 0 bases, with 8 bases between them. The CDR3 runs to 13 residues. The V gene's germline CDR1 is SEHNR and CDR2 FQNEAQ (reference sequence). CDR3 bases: TGTGCCAGCAGCCCTGACAGCTCCTACGAGCAGTACTTC. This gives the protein CASSPDSSYEQYF.

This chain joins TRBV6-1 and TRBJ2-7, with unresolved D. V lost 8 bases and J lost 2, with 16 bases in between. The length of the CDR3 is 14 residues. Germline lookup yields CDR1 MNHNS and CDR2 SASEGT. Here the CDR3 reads CASPDRAGPYEQYF. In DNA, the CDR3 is TGTGCCAGCCCCGACCGCGCAGGCCCCTACGAGCAGTACTTC.

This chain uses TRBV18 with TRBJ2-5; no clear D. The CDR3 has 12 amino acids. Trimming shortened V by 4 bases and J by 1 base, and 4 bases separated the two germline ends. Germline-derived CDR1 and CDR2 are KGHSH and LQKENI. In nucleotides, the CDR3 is TGTGCCAGCTCACTCGTCCAAGAGACCCAGTACTTC. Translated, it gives CASSLVQETQYF.

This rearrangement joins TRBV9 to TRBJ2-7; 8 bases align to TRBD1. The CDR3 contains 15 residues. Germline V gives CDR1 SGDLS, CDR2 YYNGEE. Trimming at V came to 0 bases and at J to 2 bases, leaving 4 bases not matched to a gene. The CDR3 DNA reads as TGTGCCAGCAGCGTAGGAGGGACAGGCCCCTACGAGCAGTACTTC. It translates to CASSVGGTGPYEQYF.

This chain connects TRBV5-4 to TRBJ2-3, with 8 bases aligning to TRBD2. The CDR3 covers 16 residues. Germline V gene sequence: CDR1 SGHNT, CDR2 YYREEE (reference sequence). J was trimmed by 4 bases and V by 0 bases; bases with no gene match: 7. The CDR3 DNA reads TGTGCCAGCAGCTTGGCCGGGAGGGGTAGGCCAGATACGCAGTATTTT. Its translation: CASSLAGRGRPDTQYF.

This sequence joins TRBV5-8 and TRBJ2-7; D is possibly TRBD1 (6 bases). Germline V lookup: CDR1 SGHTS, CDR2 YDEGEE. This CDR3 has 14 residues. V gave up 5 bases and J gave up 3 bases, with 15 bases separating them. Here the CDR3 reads CASRSQGLFYEQYF. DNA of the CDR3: TGTGCCAGCAGATCGCAGGGGCTATTCTACGAGCAGTACTTC.

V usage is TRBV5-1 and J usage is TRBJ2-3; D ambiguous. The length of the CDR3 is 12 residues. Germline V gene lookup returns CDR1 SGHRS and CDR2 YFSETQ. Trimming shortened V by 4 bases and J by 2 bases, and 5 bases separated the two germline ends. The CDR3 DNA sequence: TGCGCCAGCAGCGCGTACACAGATACGCAGTATTTT. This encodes CASSAYTDTQYF.

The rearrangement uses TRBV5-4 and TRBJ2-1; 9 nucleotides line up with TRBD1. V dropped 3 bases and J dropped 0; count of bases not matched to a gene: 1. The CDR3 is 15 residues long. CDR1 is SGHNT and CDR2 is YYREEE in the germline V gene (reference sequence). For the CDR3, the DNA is TGTGCCAGCAGCTGGGGACAGGGCTCCTACAATGAGCAGTTCTTC. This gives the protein CASSWGQGSYNEQFF. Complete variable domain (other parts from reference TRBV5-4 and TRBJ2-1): ETGVTQSPTHLIKTRGQQVTLRCSSQSGHNTVSWYQQALGQGPQFIFQYYREEENGRGNFPPRFSGLQFPNYSSELNVNALELDDSALYLCASSWGQGSYNEQFFGPGTRLTVL.

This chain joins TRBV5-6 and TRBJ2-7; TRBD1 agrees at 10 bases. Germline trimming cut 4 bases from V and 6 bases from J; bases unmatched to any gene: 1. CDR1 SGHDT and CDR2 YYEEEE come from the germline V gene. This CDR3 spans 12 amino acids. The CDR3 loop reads CASSGDRGEQYF. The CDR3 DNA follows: TGTGCCAGCAGCGGGGACAGGGGCGAGCAGTACTTC.

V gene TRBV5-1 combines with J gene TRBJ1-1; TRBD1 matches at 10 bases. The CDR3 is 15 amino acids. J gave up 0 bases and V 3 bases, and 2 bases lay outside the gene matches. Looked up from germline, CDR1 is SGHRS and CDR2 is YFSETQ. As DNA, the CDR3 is TGCGCCAGCAGCTGGGGACAGGGGTTGAACACTGAAGCTTTCTTT. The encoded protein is CASSWGQGLNTEAFF.

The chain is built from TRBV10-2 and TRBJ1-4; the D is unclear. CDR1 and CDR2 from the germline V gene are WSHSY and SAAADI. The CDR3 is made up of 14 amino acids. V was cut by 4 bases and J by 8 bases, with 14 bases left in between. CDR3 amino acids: CASSGKEGREKLFF. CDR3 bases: TGCGCCAGCAGTGGAAAGGAGGGTCGGGAAAAACTGTTTTTT.

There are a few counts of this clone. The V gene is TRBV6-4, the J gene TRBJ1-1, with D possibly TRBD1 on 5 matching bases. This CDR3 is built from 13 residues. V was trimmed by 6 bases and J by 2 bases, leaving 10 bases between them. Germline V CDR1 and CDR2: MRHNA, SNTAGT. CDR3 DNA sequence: TGTGCCAGCAGACGGACAACTAACACTGAAGCTTTCTTT. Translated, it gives CASRRTTNTEAFF.

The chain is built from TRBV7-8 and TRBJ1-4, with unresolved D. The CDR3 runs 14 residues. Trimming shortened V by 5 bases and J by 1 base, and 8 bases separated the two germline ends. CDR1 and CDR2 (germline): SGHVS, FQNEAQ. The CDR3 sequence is CASSRGRTNEKLFF. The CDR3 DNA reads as TGTGCCAGCAGCCGTGGCAGAACTAATGAAAAACTGTTTTTT.

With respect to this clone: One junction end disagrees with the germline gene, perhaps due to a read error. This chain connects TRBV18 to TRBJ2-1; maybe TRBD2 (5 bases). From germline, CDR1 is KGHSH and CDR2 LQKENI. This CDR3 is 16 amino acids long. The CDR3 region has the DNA TGTGCCCGCTCACGGTCTGCTAGCTCCTCCTACAATGAGCAGTTCTTC. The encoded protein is CARSRSASSSYNEQFF.

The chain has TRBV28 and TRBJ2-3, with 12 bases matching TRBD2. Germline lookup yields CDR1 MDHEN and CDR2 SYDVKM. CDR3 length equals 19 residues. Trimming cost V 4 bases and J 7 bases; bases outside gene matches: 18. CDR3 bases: TGTGCCAGCAGTTGGACTAGCGGGATAAATCCAGTCCCCCCTTATACGCAGTATTTT. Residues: CASSWTSGINPVPPYTQYF.

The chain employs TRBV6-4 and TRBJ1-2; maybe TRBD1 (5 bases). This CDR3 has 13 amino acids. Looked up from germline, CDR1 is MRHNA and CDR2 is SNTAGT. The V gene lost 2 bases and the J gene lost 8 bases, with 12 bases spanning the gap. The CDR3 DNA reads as TGTGCCAGCAGTGACGGCAGGGAGGGAGGCTACACCTTC. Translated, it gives CASSDGREGGYTF.